Below are 5 T cell receptor beta chains sequenced from a single sample in a study of beta chain features in type 1 diabetes (dated by TCRdb to 2017 to 2018). Preparation of the library involved the immunoSEQ multiplex PCR assay. The entire isolated RNA was reverse transcribed using the High Capacity cDNA Reverse Transcription Kit, and thus expressed TCRB transcripts were sequenced. Here the immuneACCESS table is served through TCRdb, limited to in-frame sequences with V and J called. Missing clones are a known gap in these copies; in checked studies unresolved V genes cover under half, and the rest lacks a known reason. For this sample the table gives around 160,000 clones, of which about 50% were detected only once. 0.35% to 0.45% of the sample is in the top ten clones. Sequenced input: Tregs from blood. The sample's cell subset or site label, in plain terms: regulatory CD4+ T cells. These receptors all come from a man between 18 and 29 years old in good health.

This clone is a singleton in its sample. The junction and the germline gene differ at one end; a read error may be behind it. J is TRBJ1-3 and V is TRBV2, with D possibly being TRBD1 (5 bases). CDR1 is SNHLY and CDR2 is FYNNEI in the germline V gene. The CDR3 runs 14 residues. CDR3 nucleotide sequence: TGTGCAAGCAAGGATAACAGGACCCCAAACACCATATATTTT. This codes for CASKDNRTPNTIYF.

The chain recombines TRBV29-1 with TRBJ2-1, with 7 bases fitting TRBD1. The CDR3 contains 14 residues. With 6 bases clipped from V and 8 bases from J, the junction kept 13 bases outside the gene matches. Germline V gene lookup returns CDR1 SQVTM and CDR2 ANQGSEA. The chain's CDR3 is CSVELRDSLYEQFF. CDR3 coding DNA: TGCAGCGTGGAACTGAGGGACAGTCTGTATGAGCAGTTCTTC.

This clone was counted between two and nine times. The chain combines TRBV7-9 with TRBJ2-1; 9 bases fit TRBD2. This CDR3 spans 19 amino acids. V dropped 1 base and J dropped 0; count of bases not matched to a gene: 10. Germline V gene sequence: CDR1 SEHNR, CDR2 FQNEAQ (reference sequence). As DNA, the CDR3 is TGTGCCAGCAGCTTAGTGGTAGCGGGGGCCCTCAGCTCCTACAATGAGCAGTTCTTC. Its protein product is CASSLVVAGALSSYNEQFF.

This clone was counted between two and nine times. CDR3 residues: CAWSEKGAVKDTQYF. The CDR3 DNA is TGTGCCTGGAGTGAAAAGGGGGCGGTAAAAGATACGCAGTATTTT. V usage is TRBV30 and J usage is TRBJ2-3; the match to TRBD1 covers 7 bases. The CDR3 has 15 amino acids. Germline CDR1 reads GTSNPN; CDR2 reads SVGIG (reference sequence). J gave up 5 bases and V 1 base, and 9 bases lay outside the gene matches.

In its sample, this clone was seen a few times. The chain is built from TRBV4-3 and TRBJ1-1; D uncertain. V was shortened by 3 bases and J by 6 bases, with 11 bases between the two germline ends. The germline V gene encodes CDR1 LGHNA and CDR2 YSLEER. CDR3 length equals 13 residues. The CDR3 reads CASSQIPIAEAFF. The DNA for the CDR3 is TGCGCCAGCAGCCAGATCCCAATAGCTGAAGCTTTCTTT.